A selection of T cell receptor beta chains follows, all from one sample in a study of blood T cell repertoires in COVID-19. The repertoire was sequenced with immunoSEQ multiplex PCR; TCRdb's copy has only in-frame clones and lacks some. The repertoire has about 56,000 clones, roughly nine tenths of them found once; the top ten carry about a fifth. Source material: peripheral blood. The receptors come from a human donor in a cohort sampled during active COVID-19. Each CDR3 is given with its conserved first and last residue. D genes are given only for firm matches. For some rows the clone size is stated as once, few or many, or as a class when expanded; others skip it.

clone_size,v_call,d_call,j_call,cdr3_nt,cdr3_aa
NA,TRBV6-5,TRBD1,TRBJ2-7,TGTGCCAGCAGTTCAAGGCAGGGGGCCCCCTACGAGCAGTACTTC,CASSSRQGAPYEQYF
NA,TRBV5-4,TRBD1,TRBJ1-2,TGTGCCAGCAGCTTGGGGACAGGGCATACCCGGTGGGGGAGTGCCTACACCTTC,CASSLGTGHTRWGSAYTF
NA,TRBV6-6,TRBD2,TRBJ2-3,TGTGCCAGCGGAACTAGCGAGGCAGATACGCAGTATTTT,CASGTSEADTQYF
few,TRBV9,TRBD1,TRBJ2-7,TGTGCCAGCAGCGTAGGACAGGGGGCAGAAGCCTACGAGCAGTACTTC,CASSVGQGAEAYEQYF
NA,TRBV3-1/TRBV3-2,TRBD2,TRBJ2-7,TGTGCCAGCAGCCAAGATCAACCTAGCGGGGCCTACGAGCAGTACTTC,CASSQDQPSGAYEQYF
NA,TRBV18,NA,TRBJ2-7,TGTGCCAGCTCACCACCGCAGGGAGGCGGGCAGTACTTC,CASSPPQGGGQYF
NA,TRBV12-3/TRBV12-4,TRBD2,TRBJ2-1,TGTGCCAGCACCTGGACTAGCGTCAATGAGCAGTTCTTC,CASTWTSVNEQFF
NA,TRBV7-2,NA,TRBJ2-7,TGTGCCAGCAGCTCTACTAGGGCGGGCGAGCAGTACTTC,CASSSTRAGEQYF
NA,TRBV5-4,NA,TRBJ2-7,TGTGCCAGCAGCTTGGGACGTGGGCCCGGTTACGAGCAGTACTTC,CASSLGRGPGYEQYF
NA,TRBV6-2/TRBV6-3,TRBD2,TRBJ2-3,TGTGCCAGCAGTACACCGACTAGCCGGTTTGAAAATACGCAGTATTTT,CASSTPTSRFENTQYF
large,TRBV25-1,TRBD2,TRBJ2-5,TGTGCCAGCTCGTGGCCCCGCGGGACTAGCGGTAAAGAGACCCAGTACTTC,CASSWPRGTSGKETQYF
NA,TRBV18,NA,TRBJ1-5,TGTGCCAGCTCACCACCCGGGCGGGTCGTGAGCAATCAGCCCCAGCATTTT,CASSPPGRVVSNQPQHF
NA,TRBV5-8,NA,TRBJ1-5,TGTGCCAGCAGCCGGGGGACCGGAACATTTCAGCCCCAGCATTTT,CASSRGTGTFQPQHF
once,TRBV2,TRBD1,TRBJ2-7,TGTGCCAGCACCCCGGGACAGGGACCCGTGGTTTACTTC,CASTPGQGPVVYF
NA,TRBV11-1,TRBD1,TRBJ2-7,TGTGCCAGCAGCTCCCCGGGACAGAGAACCTACGAGCAGTACTTC,CASSSPGQRTYEQYF
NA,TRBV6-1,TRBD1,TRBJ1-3,TGTGCCAGCAGTGAGGCAGGGACAGGTGGAAACACCATATATTTT,CASSEAGTGGNTIYF
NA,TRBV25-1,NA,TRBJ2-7,TGTGCCAGCACACAATGGCGGCCCCCCTCGCCTTACGAGCAGTACTTC,CASTQWRPPSPYEQYF
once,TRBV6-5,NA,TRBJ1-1,TGTGCCAGCAGTTTCAACAGAAACACTGAAGCTTTCTTT,CASSFNRNTEAFF
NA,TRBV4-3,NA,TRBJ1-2,TGCGCCAGCAGCCGCTCGACCGACACAGCCGTCTATGGCTACACCTTC,CASSRSTDTAVYGYTF
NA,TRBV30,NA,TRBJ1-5,TGTGCCTGGAGTGTACTGACAGGACTTCAGCCCCAGCATTTT,CAWSVLTGLQPQHF
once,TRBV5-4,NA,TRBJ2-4,TGTGCCAGCAGCCTAGCAGGGGCTACCAAAAACATTCAGTACTTC,CASSLAGATKNIQYF
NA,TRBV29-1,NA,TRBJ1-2,TGCAGCGTTGAAGGGACAGTTCCTTATGGCTACACCTTC,CSVEGTVPYGYTF
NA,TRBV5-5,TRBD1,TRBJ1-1,TGTGCCAGCAGCTTGCGTGGGACAGGGGCCCTACTCATGAACACTGAAGCTTTCTTT,CASSLRGTGALLMNTEAFF
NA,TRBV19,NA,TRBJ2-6,TGTGCCAGTTCCAAATTCTTAGGACAGTCTGGGGCCAACGTCCTGACTTTC,CASSKFLGQSGANVLTF
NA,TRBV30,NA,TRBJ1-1,TGTGCCTGGATTCCCGGGACAAGACCTACCGAAGCTTTCTTT,CAWIPGTRPTEAFF
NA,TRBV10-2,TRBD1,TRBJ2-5,TGCGCCAGCAGTGGTTGGCGGGACAGGGGAGCCGAGACCCAGTACTTC,CASSGWRDRGAETQYF
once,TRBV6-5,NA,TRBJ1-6,TGTGCCAGCCAACACATGTCAGGGAATTCACCCCTCCACTTT,CASQHMSGNSPLHF
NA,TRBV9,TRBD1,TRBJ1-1,TGTGCCAGCAGTTCGGGGACAGGGTGGAACACTGAAGCTTTCTTT,CASSSGTGWNTEAFF
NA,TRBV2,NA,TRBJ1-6,TGTGCCAGCAGTGAAGCGCAGGGCTCCTATAATTCACCCCTCCACTTT,CASSEAQGSYNSPLHF
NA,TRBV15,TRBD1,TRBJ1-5,TGTGCCACCAGCAGAAACTACAGGGGACGTCGAAATAGCAATCAGCCCCAGCATTTT,CATSRNYRGRRNSNQPQHF
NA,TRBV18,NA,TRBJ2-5,TGTGCCAGCTCACTCCGGGAGACCCAGTACTTC,CASSLRETQYF
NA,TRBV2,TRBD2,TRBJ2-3,TGTGCCAGCAGGCTAGCGGGGTTTCCAGATACGCAGTATTTT,CASRLAGFPDTQYF
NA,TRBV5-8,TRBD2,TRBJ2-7,TGTGCCAGCAGCGGGAGGGACGAGCAGTACTTC,CASSGRDEQYF
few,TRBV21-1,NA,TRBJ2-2,TGTGCCAGCAACCTTACACCGAACACCGGGGAGCTGTTTTTT,CASNLTPNTGELFF